This T cell receptor beta chain originates from a study of tumor and adjacent non-tumor tissue in lung cancer. Across the whole study: Patients comprised about a dozen adenocarcinoma, a couple of squamous cell carcinoma and 1 small cell lung cancer. Samples averaged roughly 4.2 million productive TCRbeta reads each. Study-wide results and limits: Higher tumor TCR diversity was associated with shorter survival.

RNA was extracted from bulk tissue without any cell sorting. The germline V gene has CDR1 MNHNS and CDR2 SASEGT. Trimming left V 7 bases short and J 1 base short, with 7 bases between. This CDR3 contains 13 residues. Remarks on this clonotype: What it binds is unknown.

A modified ARM-PCR protocol with three rounds of nested PCR amplified TCRbeta. TCRdb re-called the multiplex PCR reads through MiXCR, storing one row per CDR3 protein. This table holds tens of thousands of distinct CDR3 sequences, roughly 70% found once. This sequence joins TRBV6-1 and TRBJ2-2; maybe TRBD1 (5 bases). Material: lung tumor tissue. This receptor was obtained from a man aged 55 to 69 with non-small cell lung cancer. CDR3: CASIGQNTGELFF. The CDR3 DNA is TGTGCCAGCATCGGACAGAACACCGGGGAGCTGTTTTTT.